Listed below are T cell receptor beta chains from one sample, sequenced in a study of CD8+ T cells in alopecia areata. The protocol was immunoSEQ multiplex PCR, while the TCRdb copy is restricted to in-frame clones and leaves out a portion. The top ten hold about 16% of the sample, which has about 150,000 clones, more than 75% seen once. The starting material was CD8+ T cells sorted from blood, obtained at week 0. These receptors all come from a human donor with alopecia areata. The CDR3 runs from the conserved cysteine through the conserved F or W. The D gene is left open where the match is weak. Size tells how often a clone was seen (once, few, many) or the class of an expanded clone, and some rows leave it out.

CDR3 length,D gene,V gene,clone size,J gene,CDR3 DNA,CDR3 protein
16,TRBD2,TRBV7-9,few,TRBJ2-5,TGTGCCAGCAGCCTCATACTGACTAGCGGTCAAGAGACCCAGTACTTC,CASSLILTSGQETQYF
14,TRBD1,TRBV7-2,-,TRBJ2-7,TGTGCCAGCAGCTTAGCACGACAGGGGTACGAGCAGTACTTC,CASSLARQGYEQYF
16,TRBD1,TRBV10-3,-,TRBJ1-5,TGTGCCATCAGTGAGCCCACGGGACAGGGGAATCAGCCCCAGCATTTT,CAISEPTGQGNQPQHF
16,TRBD1,TRBV7-2,-,TRBJ2-3,TGTGCCAGTAAATTACGCGGGTACAGGGGGGTAGATACGCAGTATTTT,CASKLRGYRGVDTQYF
14,TRBD1,TRBV29-1,-,TRBJ1-1,TGCAGCTACCTGACAGGGGGCGCCTCCACTGAAGCTTTCTTT,CSYLTGGASTEAFF
14,-,TRBV5-1,-,TRBJ2-2,TGCGCCAGCAGCTTCCGCAGCCCCACCGGGGAGCTGTTTTTT,CASSFRSPTGELFF
14,TRBD1,TRBV6-5,-,TRBJ1-1,TGTGCCAGCAGTTACTTGGGACAGGGGGCTGAAGCTTTCTTT,CASSYLGQGAEAFF
10,-,TRBV2,-,TRBJ2-1,TGTGCCAGCAGTGGGACGGTGCAGTTCTTC,CASSGTVQFF
14,-,TRBV27,-,TRBJ2-2,TGTGCCAGCAGAAGAGACACGGCCACCGGGGAGCTGTTTTTT,CASRRDTATGELFF
16,-,TRBV7-9,-,TRBJ2-1,TGTGCCAGCAGCTCCAAGGGGGGGATGGCGGGGGTTGAGCAGTTCTTC,CASSSKGGMAGVEQFF
14,-,TRBV27,-,TRBJ1-4,TGTGCCAGCAGACCGGGGCAGAGTAATGAAAAACTGTTTTTT,CASRPGQSNEKLFF
15,-,TRBV6-5,-,TRBJ1-1,TGTGCCAGCAGTTACCGGGGACACCCGAACACTGAAGCTTTCTTT,CASSYRGHPNTEAFF
15,-,TRBV4-1,once,TRBJ1-1,TGCGCCAGCAGCCAAGAGCGGACCACAAGACGGGCGGCTTTCTTT,CASSQERTTRRAAFF
15,-,TRBV4-1,-,TRBJ2-1,TGCGCCAGCAGCCAAACCCACGACCCAAACAATGAGCAGTTCTTC,CASSQTHDPNNEQFF
15,TRBD1,TRBV5-1,-,TRBJ2-2,TGCGCCAGCAGCATATCGGACAGGGGAACCGGGGAGCTGTTTTTT,CASSISDRGTGELFF
14,TRBD1,TRBV25-1,-,TRBJ1-2,TGTGCCAGCAGTGACAGGGGGTATGGCTATGGCTACACCTTC,CASSDRGYGYGYTF
16,-,TRBV13,once,TRBJ1-2,TGTGCCAGCAGCTACCCCCCGGGGGGAGAGAACTATGGCTACACCTTC,CASSYPPGGENYGYTF
13,-,TRBV6-4,many,TRBJ2-2,TGTGCCAGCAGTGTACAGGGCACCGGGGAGCTGTTTTTT,CASSVQGTGELFF
19,TRBD2,TRBV4-1,-,TRBJ2-1,TGCGCCAGCAGCCAAGAGCCGCCTTGGACGGGGGGCTCCTACAATGAGCAGTTCTTC,CASSQEPPWTGGSYNEQFF
19,-,TRBV6-1,once,TRBJ2-1,TGTGCCAGCAGTGATGGGATAGCGGAGGGCACCAATAACTACAATGAGCAGTTCTTC,CASSDGIAEGTNNYNEQFF
11,-,TRBV2,-,TRBJ2-7,TGTGCCAGCAGCAGAAACTACGAGCAGTACTTC,CASSRNYEQYF
14,TRBD1,TRBV27,-,TRBJ1-2,TGTGCCAGCAGAAGGACAGGGGATCTGTGGGGCTACACCTTC,CASRRTGDLWGYTF
16,-,TRBV7-6,once,TRBJ2-7,TGTGCCAGCAGCTTAGCGGCAGGGGCGGTATCCTACGAGCAGTACTTC,CASSLAAGAVSYEQYF
16,-,TRBV7-8,-,TRBJ2-3,TGTGCCAGCAGCTTAGAGTACCGGGACTCCTCAGATACGCAGTATTTT,CASSLEYRDSSDTQYF
15,TRBD1,TRBV29-1,-,TRBJ2-2,TGCAGCGTTGAGCAGCAGGGGGCGAACACCGGGGAGCTGTTTTTT,CSVEQQGANTGELFF
16,TRBD1,TRBV7-9,-,TRBJ2-3,TGTGCCAGCAGCCCGACAGGGTGGATGATCGCAGATACGCAGTATTTT,CASSPTGWMIADTQYF
12,-,TRBV5-1,-,TRBJ2-7,TGCGCCAGCAGCTCCGGGCCGTACGAGCAGTACTTC,CASSSGPYEQYF